Listed here are 11 T cell receptor beta chains from one sample, sequenced in a study of vaccination effects on CD4 cells after COVID-19. Produced via immunoSEQ multiplex PCR; TCRdb's table is partial and in-frame only. This table holds tens of thousands of clones, around four fifths found once. After expansion with viral peptide pools in the ViraFEST assay, antigen-specific CD4+ T cells were sequenced. On roughly day 9 of culture, CD4+ T cells were separated out. Two doses of BNT162b2 or mRNA-1273 vaccine were administered to participants. For these receptors, no antigen is known. The source material was CD4+ T cells from PBMCs cultured with HCoV-OC43 spike peptides, sampled after COVID-19 vaccination. Documented subset: HCoV-OC43 spike overlapping peptide pool stimulation. The receptors were sampled from a human donor who received a COVID-19 vaccine.

The rearrangement links TRBV5-3 to TRBJ2-5; D is ambiguous. TRBV5-3 is filed as an ORF, its function uncertain. V shed 1 base and J shed 3 bases, with 7 bases lying between them. The length of the CDR3 is 13 residues. This CDR3 is CARSLNSEETQYF. CDR3 nucleotide sequence: TGTGCCAGAAGCTTGAACAGCGAAGAGACCCAGTACTTC.

This sequence joins TRBV7-9 and TRBJ1-1, with a tentative D call TRBD1 (6 bases). V was clipped by 5 bases and J by 1 base, with 14 bases between them. Per germline, CDR1 SEHNR and CDR2 FQNEAQ (reference sequence). The CDR3 length is 15 residues. The CDR3 DNA reads as TGTGCCAGCAGCCCGAGACAGGCTGGGAACACTGAAGCTTTCTTT. Protein product: CASSPRQAGNTEAFF.

This rearrangement joins TRBV19 to TRBJ2-3; 7 nucleotides align to TRBD1. From germline, CDR1 is LNHDA and CDR2 SQIVND (reference sequence). The CDR3 contains 14 residues. Unmatched junction bases numbered 2, after V lost 3 bases and J lost 2 bases. CDR3 bases: TGTGCCAGTAGTATCGGGACAGCCACAGATACGCAGTATTTT. It specifies CASSIGTATDTQYF.

This chain joins TRBV4-1 and TRBJ2-5; D is perhaps TRBD2 (7 bases). This CDR3 has 19 residues. CDR1 and CDR2 from the germline V gene are MGHRA and YSYEKL. V was pared by 0 bases and J by 4 bases, with 24 bases between. The CDR3 sequence is CASSQDEGGEGGRGETQYF. The CDR3 DNA reads as TGCGCCAGCAGCCAAGATGAGGGCGGGGAGGGGGGCCGAGGAGAGACCCAGTACTTC.

The chain has TRBV3-1 (or the pseudogene TRBV3-2) and TRBJ2-5; 10 nucleotides agree with TRBD2. Germline CDR1 and CDR2: LGHDT and YNNKEL (reference sequence). This CDR3 region has 14 residues. The J segment lost 5 bases and the V segment lost 4 bases, leaving 4 bases of the junction unmatched. This CDR3 is CASSRQLAGETQYF. Written as DNA, the CDR3 is TGTGCCAGCAGCCGCCAACTAGCGGGGGAGACCCAGTACTTC.

This sequence joins TRBV18 and TRBJ1-2; D may be TRBD1 (5 bases). This CDR3 spans 14 amino acids. From germline, CDR1 is KGHSH and CDR2 LQKENI. The V gene lost 3 bases and the J gene lost 4 bases, with 12 bases spanning the gap. In nucleotides, the CDR3 is TGTGCCAGCTCACCGACCGGGACGGTCTATGGCTACACCTTC. It is translated as CASSPTGTVYGYTF.

The chain couples TRBV6-6 to TRBJ1-5; D might be TRBD1 (5 bases). Trimming removed 6 bases at V and 3 bases at J, with 15 bases between. Germline V gene sequence: CDR1 MNHNY, CDR2 SVGAGI (reference sequence). The CDR3 runs to 15 residues. CDR3 protein: CASSTTGTHNQPQHF. As DNA, the CDR3 is TGTGCCAGCAGCACCACCGGGACCCACAATCAGCCCCAGCATTTT.

V and J are TRBV24-1 and TRBJ1-5, with 7 bases fitting TRBD1. J gave up 6 bases and V 6 bases, and 7 bases lay outside the gene matches. Per the germline V gene, CDR1 is KGHDR and CDR2 is SFDVKD. The CDR3 runs to 14 residues. CDR3 region: CATSRAGGGQPQHF. CDR3 DNA: TGTGCCACCAGTAGGGCAGGGGGAGGTCAGCCCCAGCATTTT.

This clone has only a few counts. The genes are TRBV18 and TRBJ1-2; D uncertain. V was pared by 3 bases and J by 4 bases, with 6 bases between. The CDR3 is made up of 12 amino acids. Germline V gene sequence: CDR1 KGHSH, CDR2 LQKENI. The CDR3 coding sequence is TGTGCCAGCTCACCGGGCAGCTATGGCTACACCTTC. Its translation is CASSPGSYGYTF.

The V gene is TRBV18, the J gene TRBJ2-2; 11 bases are a match to TRBD2. V trimming: 4 bases; J trimming: 4 bases; junction bases outside the gene matches: 5. The CDR3 contains 16 residues. Looked up from germline, CDR1 is KGHSH and CDR2 is LQKENI. The CDR3 sequence: CASSQATSGVTGELFF. The DNA of the CDR3 is TGTGCCAGCTCACAAGCGACTAGCGGGGTCACCGGGGAGCTGTTTTTT.

This clone was found a few times. The chain carries TRBV24-1 and TRBJ2-1; the D gene could be TRBD1 or TRBD2 (5 bases each). V was trimmed by 4 bases and J by 9 bases, leaving 21 bases between them. CDR3 size: 16 residues. CDR1 and CDR2 (germline): KGHDR, SFDVKD. Here the CDR3 DNA reads TGTGCCACCAGTGACCCCGGATGGGGGAAAAGGGGTGAGCAGTTCTTC. The encoded protein is CATSDPGWGKRGEQFF.